This T cell receptor (beta chain) was profiled in a study of CD8 T cells in Susac syndrome. Sequencing of TCR beta was performed on blood CD8+ T cells and on blood CD4+ T cells. Controls matched for age and sex were healthy donors. Bulk CD8+ and CD4+ cells came from magnetic negative isolation; CD8+ TEMRA by FACS. Reverse transcription of roughly 0.5 to 1 ug RNA was performed with random hexamers. Amplification of TCR beta CDR3 spanned 54 Vbeta and 13 Jbeta via immunoSEQ multiplex PCR. MiXCR was run by TCRdb on the immunoSEQ multiplex PCR reads, yielding one entry per CDR3 protein. Here the sample spans about 130,000 distinct CDR3 sequences, about 95% being singletons. The sample was CD4+ T cells from PBMCs. The sequence came from a human donor in good health.

This chain's CDR3 is CSVEDLRVNEQFF. The DNA for the CDR3 is TGCAGCGTTGAAGATCTGAGGGTGAATGAGCAGTTCTTC. V is TRBV29-1 and J is TRBJ2-1; TRBD2 is a possible D gene (5 bases). The germline CDR1 and CDR2 sequences are SQVTM and ANQGSEA. The CDR3 contains 13 residues. The V and J ends lost 0 bases and 7 bases respectively, with 10 bases between them.